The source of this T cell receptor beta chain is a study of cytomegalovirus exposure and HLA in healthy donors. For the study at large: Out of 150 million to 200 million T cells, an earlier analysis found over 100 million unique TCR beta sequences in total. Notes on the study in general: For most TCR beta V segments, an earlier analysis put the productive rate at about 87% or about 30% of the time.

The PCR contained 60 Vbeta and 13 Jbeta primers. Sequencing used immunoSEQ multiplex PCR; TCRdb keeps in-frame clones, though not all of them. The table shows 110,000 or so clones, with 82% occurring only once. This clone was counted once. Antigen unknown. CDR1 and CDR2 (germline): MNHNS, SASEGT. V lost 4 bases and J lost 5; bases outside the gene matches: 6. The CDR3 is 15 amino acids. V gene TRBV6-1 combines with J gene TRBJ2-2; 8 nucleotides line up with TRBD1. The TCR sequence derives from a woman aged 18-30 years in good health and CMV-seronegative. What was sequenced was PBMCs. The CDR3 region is CASSGQGARTGELFF. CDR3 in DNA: TGTGCCAGCAGTGGGCAGGGGGCGAGGACCGGGGAGCTGTTTTTT.